Listed below are T cell receptor beta chains from one sample, sequenced in a study of cytomegalovirus exposure and HLA in healthy donors. The assay was immunoSEQ multiplex PCR, and TCRdb's table has in-frame clones only and misses some. The profile shows more than 75,000 clones, less than 80% of them singletons. Sequencing used PBMCs. These receptors originate from a man aged 35 to 55 in good health and CMV-seropositive. Each CDR3 is given without its conserved first and last residue. Each record gives: clone size, J gene, D gene, V gene, CDR3 protein. The D gene is left open where the match is weak. Clone size is shown for a subset of rows, as once, few, many or a class of expanded clone.

>NA|TRBJ1-2|NA|TRBV27
ASSSTLERGYT
>NA|TRBJ2-7|TRBD2|TRBV7-6
ASSPQGRDEQY
>NA|TRBJ2-5|TRBD2|TRBV9
ASSPRASGSIETQY
>NA|NA|TRBD1|TRBV28
ASSFPFRQGSYEQY
>NA|TRBJ1-1|NA|TRBV5-1
ASSSYRDTEAF
>once|TRBJ2-3|NA|TRBV6-1
AIRGGARPTDTQY
>NA|TRBJ2-1|TRBD2|TRBV7-8
ASSPQWTSNEQF
>NA|TRBJ1-3|TRBD1|TRBV10-3
AILQGNGNTIY
>NA|TRBJ1-1|TRBD1|TRBV11-2
ASSFFRGRTEAF
>NA|TRBJ2-5|TRBD1|TRBV5-4
ASSSGTERLQETQY
>NA|TRBJ1-2|TRBD1|TRBV9
ASSPPRGTAFNYGYT
>NA|TRBJ1-2|NA|TRBV30
AWDPILQGYT
>NA|TRBJ2-7|NA|TRBV5-6
ASSLGWAGKDEQY
>NA|TRBJ1-5|NA|TRBV19
ASSTTGGNQPQH
>NA|TRBJ2-3|NA|TRBV19
ASSGASEYTDTQY
>few|TRBJ2-3|NA|TRBV2
ATTREGEDTQY
>NA|TRBJ1-3|TRBD1|TRBV6-6
ASSYSTGGTIY
>NA|TRBJ1-2|NA|TRBV5-1
ASSLGRNYGYP
>few|TRBJ1-4|TRBD1|TRBV6-4
ASSDSTGQGSEKLF
>NA|TRBJ2-1|NA|TRBV7-9
ASSFPPSSYNEQF
>NA|TRBJ2-3|NA|TRBV14
ASSQLAGLSTDTQY